This TCR beta chain was sequenced for a study of T cells after posttransplantation cyclophosphamide. Per germline, CDR1 MNHNS and CDR2 SASEGT. The ends were cut back, 6 bases at V and 4 bases at J, with 15 bases in the middle. The CDR3 has 14 amino acids. Sequencing was performed with immunoSEQ multiplex PCR; in TCRdb, only in-frame clones are kept and a portion is missing. The table includes fewer than 40,000 clones, 85% to 95% detected once. Cells defined as naive were viable CD3+CD4+ or CD3+CD8+ and CCR7+CD45RA+CD45RO-CD95-CD27+CD28+. Sequenced sample: naive CD4+ T cells sorted from PBMCs. The clonotype originates from a woman aged 60-70 years in good health, CMV-negative, and a related stem cell transplant donor. The gene calls are TRBV6-1 and TRBJ1-1; no clear D gene. CDR3 sequence reads: CASREPTEVTEAFF. The CDR3 DNA reads as TGTGCCAGCAGGGAACCGACCGAGGTCACTGAAGCTTTCTTT.